This T cell receptor (beta chain) was recovered during a study of blood T cells in healthy people across ages. Findings and limits, study-wide: A greater number of naive CD4+ cells and higher diversity distinguished long-lived donors from aged donors. No conclusive comparison of naive versus antigen-experienced cells was possible with unsorted PBMCs. TCR beta diversity per million T cells fell roughly linearly with age.

A sample-barcoded 5' primer and a J-beta primer mix were used in a second PCR of roughly 6 to 12 cycles. MiXCR was run by TCRdb on the 5' RACE reads, yielding one entry per CDR3 protein. The table shows about 780,000 distinct CDR3 sequences, with roughly 60% occurring only once. In its sample, this clonotype was seen a few times. Its antigen is unknown. For every donor, a draw yielded about 10 milliliters of peripheral blood. Germline V gene sequence: CDR1 LGHNT, CDR2 FRNRAP. The V gene end was trimmed by 5 bases and the J gene end by 1 base; junction bases not matched to a gene: 7. This CDR3 is 16 amino acids long.

V usage is TRBV12-5 and J usage is TRBJ2-5; 10 nucleotides agree with TRBD2. The clonotype originates from a man aged 30 to 39 in good health. The sequencing input was blood. Here the CDR3 DNA reads TGTGCTAGTGGTGCCACAAGCGGGGGGGTCCAAGAGACCCAGTACTTC. Amino acid sequence: CASGATSGGVQETQYF.